The TCR beta chain under discussion was sequenced for a study of blood T cells in healthy people across ages (dated by TCRdb to between 2014 and 2016). With respect to the entire study: In model experiments, template switching captured about one uniquely barcoded TCR beta cDNA molecule for every two T cells. To track age-related changes in TCR beta repertoire diversity, the study relied on deep sequencing normalized with unique cDNA molecular identifiers. The donors were split into four age groups: young (average roughly 15 years), middle-aged (around 37), aged (over 55) and long-lived (roughly 80). To avoid experimental bias, donors of different ages were randomly spread across the sequencing lanes. For two donors (one aged 18 to 30 and one aged 80 or older), the study analyzed two additional independent replicas of 1 million unique cDNA reads from the same blood draw. Results the study describes overall, beyond this receptor: As age increased, observed TCR beta diversity per million T cells dropped in a roughly linear way, and a significant reduction was already evident by age about 40. Compared with the aged group, the long-lived group had more naive CD4+ T cells, fewer expanded clones and increased TCR diversity, a pattern suggesting age selection. Estimates of total diversity based on one million sequenced T cells were regarded as lower bounds and as underestimates. The percentage of naive T cells measured by flow cytometry correlated strongly with observed TCR beta diversity. The CMV infection status of donors was not known, potentially confounding age-related changes in expanded clonotypes. Since profiling was done on bulk unsorted PBMCs, naive and antigen-experienced compartments could not be conclusively compared.

As regards this clonotype: Its antigen is unknown. There are no base qualities to consult, and no much larger clone falls within one base.

Library preparation employed 5' RACE. The run used an Illumina HiSeq 2500. The second PCR ran for roughly 7 to 11 cycles and used a J-beta primer mix along with a sample-barcoded 5' primer. A template-switch 5' adaptor carrying 12 random nucleotides introduced a unique molecular identifier onto each TCR beta cDNA molecule. Each sample yielded at least 2.5 million CDR3-containing paired-end reads. First-strand cDNA was synthesized from all RNA with the Mint cDNA synthesis kit, primed by a TRBC-specific oligonucleotide. Following uracil-DNA glycosylase treatment, a first 18-cycle PCR with universal primers M1SS and BC2_uni_R was performed on all cDNA. The published analysis was carried out like this. For normalization, 1 million high-quality reads were randomly selected from each sample, with every read carrying a distinct molecular identifier. Instead of being binned into consensus sequences, reads with shared molecular identifiers were discarded. MiTCR, set to a Q25 quality threshold and the strictest error-elimination algorithm, was used for CDR3 identification, clonotype clustering and error correction. A nonparametric unseen species model using Euler transformation provided a lower-bound estimate of total TCR beta diversity. TCRdb cleaned the public reads at Q25 with fastp, built clones with MiXCR and kept in-frame beta chains. Identical CDR3 protein sequences are pooled into one entry, listed with their most common genes and DNA. It is TCRdb's table, rather than the study itself, that gives the V and J calls and clone size. The sample table contains around 800,000 distinct CDR3 sequences; only one count was recorded for 44% of them. Around 21% of the sample is held by the ten biggest clonotypes.

Donors were 39 systemically healthy Caucasian individuals from Russia aged roughly 6 to 90 years. Each donor gave 8 to 10 milliliters of peripheral blood, collected into EDTA-treated Vacutainer tubes. Ficoll-Paque density-gradient centrifugation was used to isolate PBMCs, with at least 6.5 million obtained per sample. Trizol reagent was used to extract total RNA from PBMCs, with at least 5 micrograms per sample. For every donor, flow cytometry on a PBMC aliquot measured the percentage of naive CD45RAhigh/CD27high T cells. Between the V and J ends, shortened by 7 bases and 0 bases respectively, the junction contains 1 base. CDR1 and CDR2, looked up from the germline V gene, are KGHSH and LQKENI. The CDR3 contains 10 residues, cysteine and phenylalanine counted. Here the CDR3 DNA is all that survives: 30 bases in frame from base 1.

Sequencing input: blood. The clonotype comes from a man aged 60-69 years in good health. The receptor chain draws on TRBV18 and TRBJ2-7; the D gene assignment is ambiguous. The sequence in DNA is TGTGCCAGCTTCTCCTACGAGCAGTACTTC. Translated, it reads CASFSYEQYF.